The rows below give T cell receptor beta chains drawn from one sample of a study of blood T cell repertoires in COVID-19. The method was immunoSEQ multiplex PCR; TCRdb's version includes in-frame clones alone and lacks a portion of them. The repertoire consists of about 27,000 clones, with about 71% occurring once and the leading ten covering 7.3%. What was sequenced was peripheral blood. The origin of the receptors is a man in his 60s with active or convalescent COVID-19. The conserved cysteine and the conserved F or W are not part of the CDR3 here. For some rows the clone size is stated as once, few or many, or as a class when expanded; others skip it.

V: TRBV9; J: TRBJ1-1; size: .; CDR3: ASSLFMNTEAF
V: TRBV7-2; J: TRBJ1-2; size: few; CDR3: ASSLSTGNYGYT
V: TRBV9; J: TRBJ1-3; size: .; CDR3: ASSVGRETGNTIY
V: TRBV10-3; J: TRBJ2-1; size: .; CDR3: ATVGGGIHNEQF
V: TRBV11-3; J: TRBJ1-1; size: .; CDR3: ASSNQGETEAF
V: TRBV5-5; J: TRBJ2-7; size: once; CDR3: ASSLQGYEQY
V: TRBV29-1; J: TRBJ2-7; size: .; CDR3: SSLGQGPYEQY
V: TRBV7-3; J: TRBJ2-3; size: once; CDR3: ASSLIPAGVRDTQY
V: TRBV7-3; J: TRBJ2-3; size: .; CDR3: ASSPLTSGRLN
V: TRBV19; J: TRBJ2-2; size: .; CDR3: ASSIVRTGELF
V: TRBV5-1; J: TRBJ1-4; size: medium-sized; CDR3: ASRRSAQGEKLF
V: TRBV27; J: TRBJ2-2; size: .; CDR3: ASTSTGGSLPYTGELF
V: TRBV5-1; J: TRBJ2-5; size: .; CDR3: ASSLVGTVSETQY
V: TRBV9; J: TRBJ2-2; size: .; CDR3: ASSSSVEGTGELF
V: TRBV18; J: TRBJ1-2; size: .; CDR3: ASSHKGQGATTNYGYT
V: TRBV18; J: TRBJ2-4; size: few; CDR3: ASSPAWSVWAKNIQY
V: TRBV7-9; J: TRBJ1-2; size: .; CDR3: ASSFGGTRNYGYT
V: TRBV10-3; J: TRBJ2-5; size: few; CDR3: AISVQGPETQY
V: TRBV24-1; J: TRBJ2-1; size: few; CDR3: ATSDSSVTAYNEQF
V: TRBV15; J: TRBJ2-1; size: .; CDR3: ATSARGDRSSYNEQF
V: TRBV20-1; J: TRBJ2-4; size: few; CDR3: SALEDIQY
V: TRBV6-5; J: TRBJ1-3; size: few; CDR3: ASSLLTGGGNTIY
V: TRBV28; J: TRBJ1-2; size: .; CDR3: ASRTGQEIYGYT
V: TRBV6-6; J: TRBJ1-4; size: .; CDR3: ASGSQGLTNEKLF
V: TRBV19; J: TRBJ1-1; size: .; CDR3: ASSILQGNTEAF
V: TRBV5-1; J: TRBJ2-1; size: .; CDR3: ASQIGQGGNEQF
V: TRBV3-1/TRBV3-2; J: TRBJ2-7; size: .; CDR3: ASSHGRGREQY
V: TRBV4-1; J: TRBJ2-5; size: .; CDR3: ASSQTAGGRETQY
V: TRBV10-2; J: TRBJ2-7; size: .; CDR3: ASSERGYEQY
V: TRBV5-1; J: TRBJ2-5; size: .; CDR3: ASSVGQGRETQY
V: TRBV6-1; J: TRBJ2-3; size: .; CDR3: ASSARSLAGGPRTDTQY
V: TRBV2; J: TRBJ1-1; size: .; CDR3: ASSQRNTEAF
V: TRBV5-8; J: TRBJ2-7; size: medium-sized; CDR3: ASSFGGIKRSRVYEQY
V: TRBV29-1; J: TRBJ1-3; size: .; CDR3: SVARDSTSRGNTIY
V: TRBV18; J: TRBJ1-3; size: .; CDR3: ASSPMEQSQISGNTIY
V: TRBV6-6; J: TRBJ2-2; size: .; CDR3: ASRDRARQTGELF